This TCR beta chain was sequenced in a study of blood T cell repertoires in COVID-19. Overall study context: Acute and convalescent COVID-19 samples came from the United States, Italy and Spain.

Libraries were prepared by immunoSEQ multiplex PCR; TCRdb keeps only in-frame clonotypes and omits some of them. This table holds around 190,000 clones, roughly 79% found once. Followed longitudinally, the Seattle patients had been enrolled during active infection. This TCR was recovered from a middle-aged woman with COVID-19, enrolled during active disease. The sample consisted of peripheral blood.

In DNA, the CDR3 is TGTGCCAGCAGCCAAGTCGGGGGGATGAATGAGCAGTTCTTC. Its translation: CASSQVGGMNEQFF. The chain is built from TRBV3-1 (or the pseudogene TRBV3-2) and TRBJ2-1; 7 bases align to TRBD2. CDR3 length: 14 amino acids. Losses at the gene ends were 1 base for V and 7 bases for J; bases not matched to a gene: 4. Germline loops: CDR1 LGHDT, CDR2 YNNKEL (reference sequence).